This T cell receptor (beta chain) was recovered during a study of cytomegalovirus exposure and HLA in healthy donors. Study outcomes and limitations: Specificity for CMV antigens was confirmed in vitro for a few of the CMV-associated chains. The study labeled 180 or so TCR beta chains cytomegalovirus-associated.

As for this clone: No antigen is known for it.

Assay used: immunoSEQ multiplex PCR; TCRdb lists only in-frame clones, some missing. The sample yields about 130,000 clones, 70% to 85% seen once. The junction had 7 bases not matched to a gene; V was cut back by 7 bases and J by 5 bases. The CDR3 is 12 amino acids. The germline V gene has CDR1 SQVTM and CDR2 ANQGSEA. The sequenced sample consisted of PBMCs. The TCR was taken from a man younger than 45 in good health and CMV-seropositive. The chain combines TRBV29-1 with TRBJ2-5, with 7 bases fitting TRBD2. This CDR3 is CSAPTGGETQYF. The CDR3, as DNA: TGCAGCGCCCCCACCGGGGGGGAGACCCAGTACTTC.